This TCR beta chain is from a study of OX40 agonist ivuxolimab in advanced cancers. Trimming cost V 2 bases and J 2 bases; bases outside gene matches: 6. Germline CDR1 GTSNPN, CDR2 SVGIG (reference sequence). CDR3 length equals 14 residues. The table came from immunoSEQ multiplex PCR; TCRdb's copy has only in-frame clones and leaves some out. The sample includes almost 70,000 clones, nearly 90% seen only once; the top ten take 10% to 13%. The specimen comprised CD4+ or CD8+ T cells sorted from blood, sampled in a trial of the OX40 agonist ivuxolimab. This chain links TRBV30 with TRBJ2-7; TRBD1 agrees at 7 bases. The sequence derives from an adult with an advanced solid tumor such as melanoma, head and neck, liver or kidney cancer. The CDR3 coding sequence is TGTGCCTGGAGTAAAGACAGGGATCCCTACGAGCAGTACTTC. It codes for CAWSKDRDPYEQYF.